Listed below are T cell receptor beta chains from one sample, sequenced in a study of blood T cell repertoires in COVID-19. Profiled with immunoSEQ multiplex PCR; TCRdb holds only in-frame clones, not every one. The profile shows 300,000 to 350,000 clones, about nine tenths of them singletons. Material: peripheral blood. These receptors were collected from a man aged 18 to 30 with active or convalescent COVID-19. CDR3s include the opening cysteine and the closing phenylalanine or tryptophan. The D gene is left open where the match is weak. A row's size may be missing; if present it is once, few, many or a size class.

>TRBJ2-7|-|-|TRBV6-5
TGTGCCAGCTCAACGTGGACAGAAACCTACGAGCAGTACTTC
CASSTWTETYEQYF
>TRBJ1-1|-|-|TRBV4-3
TGCGCCAGCAGCCAAGGAGTTGCAGGGCGAACTGAAGCTTTCTTT
CASSQGVAGRTEAFF
>TRBJ2-1|-|-|TRBV15
TGTGCCACCAGAGAGGACTACGTCAATGAGCAGTTCTTC
CATREDYVNEQFF
>TRBJ2-3|TRBD2|-|TRBV3-1/TRBV3-2
TGTGCCAGCAGCCAAGATTACGGGGGGAGGACAGATACGCAGTATTTT
CASSQDYGGRTDTQYF
>TRBJ2-3|TRBD1|-|TRBV9
TGTGCCAGCAGCGTAGAGGGGGCAGGGGGAACAGATACGCAGTATTTT
CASSVEGAGGTDTQYF
>TRBJ2-5|-|-|TRBV10-2
TGCGCCAGCAGTGGGCTAGGGGCCAAGACCCAGTACTTC
CASSGLGAKTQYF
>TRBJ2-7|-|-|TRBV11-3
TGTGCCAGCAGCCCCCCCGGGGGGCTCTACGAGCAGTACTTC
CASSPPGGLYEQYF
>TRBJ2-1|TRBD2|-|TRBV5-1
TGCGCCAGCAGCCTTTGGGAGGGCTCCTACAATGAGCAGTTCTTC
CASSLWEGSYNEQFF
>TRBJ1-6|-|-|TRBV6-5
TGTGCCAGCAGTTCCGCCAGGGAATCACCCCTCCACTTT
CASSSARESPLHF
>TRBJ1-2|-|-|TRBV7-9
TGTGCCAGCAGCTTCGTAGAGAACTATGGCTACACCTTC
CASSFVENYGYTF
>TRBJ1-6|-|-|TRBV7-2
TGTGCCAGCAGCTTAGTAGCGGGGTACAATTCACCCCTCCACTTT
CASSLVAGYNSPLHF
>TRBJ2-1|TRBD2|-|TRBV3-1/TRBV3-2
TGTGCCAGCAGCCAGGACCTTGGAGCGGGGGATTCCAATGAGCAGTTCTTC
CASSQDLGAGDSNEQFF
>TRBJ1-4|TRBD1|-|TRBV5-1
TGCGCCAGCAGGACCGGGACAGGGAATGAAAAACTGTTTTTT
CASRTGTGNEKLFF
>TRBJ2-1|-|-|TRBV4-3
TGCGCCAGCAGCCAAGAGGAGCGGTCCTACAATGAGCAGTTCTTC
CASSQEERSYNEQFF
>TRBJ2-7|-|-|TRBV6-5
TGTGCCAGCAGTTACGGCAGGCCTTACTACGAGCAGTACTTC
CASSYGRPYYEQYF
>TRBJ2-7|TRBD1|once|TRBV7-2
TGTGCCAGCAGCACCTCCGGGACAGGGTTTGCCTACGAGCAGTACTTC
CASSTSGTGFAYEQYF
>TRBJ2-5|-|-|TRBV7-6
TGTGCCAGCAGCTTAGGAGGGGGGGATGGGCAAGAGACCCAGTACTTC
CASSLGGGDGQETQYF
>TRBJ2-2|TRBD2|once|TRBV5-1
TGCGCCAGCAGCCCGGGACTAGGGTTTACCGGGGAGCTGTTTTTT
CASSPGLGFTGELFF
>TRBJ1-2|TRBD1|-|TRBV5-6
TGTGCCAGCAGCTCGGACAGGATCTATGGCTACACCTTC
CASSSDRIYGYTF
>TRBJ2-7|TRBD2|once|TRBV19
TGTGCCAGTAGTACCTCCGTGCTAGCGGGGGACGAGCAGTACTTC
CASSTSVLAGDEQYF
>TRBJ2-1|TRBD1|-|TRBV11-2
TGTGCCAGCAGGACTGGACAGGGCCGGGGGAGTGAGCAGTTCTTC
CASRTGQGRGSEQFF
>TRBJ2-5|-|-|TRBV3-1/TRBV3-2
TGTGCCAGCAGCCCCCCTATAGTGAGCCGGACCCAGTACTTC
CASSPPIVSRTQYF
>TRBJ1-4|-|-|TRBV7-9
TGTGCCAGCAGCCTCGGGTCTGGGGGGGAAAAACTGTTTTTT
CASSLGSGGEKLFF
>TRBJ2-5|TRBD1|-|TRBV4-3
TGCGCCAGCAGCCTCGGACAGGGTACGGTGGAGACCCAGTACTTC
CASSLGQGTVETQYF
>TRBJ2-2|TRBD1|-|TRBV10-3
TGTGCCATTCGACAGGGGGTGAGAGGGACCGGGGAGCTGTTTTTT
CAIRQGVRGTGELFF
>TRBJ1-2|TRBD1|-|TRBV14
TGTGCCAGCAGCCAAGATCGAACAGGGGCGTATGGCTACACCTTC
CASSQDRTGAYGYTF
>TRBJ2-4|-|-|TRBV4-1
TGCGCCAGCAGCATTCTACCCATCCTAGCCAAAAACATTCAGTACTTC
CASSILPILAKNIQYF
>TRBJ1-1|TRBD1|-|TRBV6-1
TGTGCCAGCAGTGAAGAAGGGACAGGGGCAAACACTGAAGCTTTCTTT
CASSEEGTGANTEAFF
>TRBJ2-3|-|few|TRBV7-6
TGTGCCAGCAGCTTAGCTTGGGCGCGAACAGATACGCAGTATTTT
CASSLAWARTDTQYF
>TRBJ1-1|-|-|TRBV6-2/TRBV6-3
TGTGCCAGCACCCCTAGGAGGAACACTGAAGCTTTCTTT
CASTPRRNTEAFF
>TRBJ2-3|-|-|TRBV10-3
TGTGCCATCAGTGAGTCGTTCAAGGGGACAGATACGCAGTATTTT
CAISESFKGTDTQYF
>TRBJ1-2|TRBD1|-|TRBV14
TGTGCCAGCAGCCACGCACAGGGGGCAATCGGTGGCTACACCTTC
CASSHAQGAIGGYTF
>TRBJ2-1|-|-|TRBV5-1
TGCGCCAGCAGCGCTACGACTGACTACAATGAGCAGTTCTTC
CASSATTDYNEQFF
>TRBJ2-1|TRBD2|few|TRBV6-4
TGTGCCAGCAGCGCCCTTAGCGGGGGCGGGGATGAGCAGTTCTTC
CASSALSGGGDEQFF
>TRBJ2-7|TRBD1|-|TRBV5-5
TGTGCCAGCAGCGTCCGGGACAGGGTTTACGAGCAGTACTTC
CASSVRDRVYEQYF
>TRBJ1-1|TRBD1|few|TRBV12-3/TRBV12-4
TGTGCCAGCAGCCCGGACAGGTACACTGAAGCTTTCTTT
CASSPDRYTEAFF
>TRBJ1-2|-|-|TRBV19
TGTGCCAGTAGCAGGGGAAGGGCCTATGGCTACACCTTC
CASSRGRAYGYTF
>TRBJ1-2|TRBD1|few|TRBV7-9
TGTGCCAGCAGCACGGGGACAGACGAAACCTATGGCTACACCTTC
CASSTGTDETYGYTF